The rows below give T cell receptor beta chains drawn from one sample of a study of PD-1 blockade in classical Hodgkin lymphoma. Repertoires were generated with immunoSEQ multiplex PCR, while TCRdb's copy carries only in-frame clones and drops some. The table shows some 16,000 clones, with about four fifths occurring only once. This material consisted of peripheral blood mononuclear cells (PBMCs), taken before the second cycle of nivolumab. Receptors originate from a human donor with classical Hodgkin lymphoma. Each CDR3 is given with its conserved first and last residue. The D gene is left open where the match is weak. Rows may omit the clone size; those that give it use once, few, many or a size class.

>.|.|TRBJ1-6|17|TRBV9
CASSALGEGTDNSPLHF
TGTGCCAGCAGCGCACTAGGGGAGGGTACGGATAATTCACCCCTCCACTTT
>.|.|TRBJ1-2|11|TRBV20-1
CSVRGFGGYTF
TGCAGTGTTAGAGGGTTCGGGGGCTACACCTTC
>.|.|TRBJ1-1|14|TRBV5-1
CASRAYNMNTEAFF
TGCGCCAGCAGGGCCTATAACATGAACACTGAAGCTTTCTTT
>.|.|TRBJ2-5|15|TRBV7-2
CASSPWAVAEETQYF
TGTGCCAGCAGCCCTTGGGCGGTGGCGGAAGAGACCCAGTACTTC
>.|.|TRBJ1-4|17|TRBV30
CAWSVARVRGGGEKLFF
TGTGCCTGGAGTGTAGCCAGAGTGAGGGGAGGGGGTGAAAAACTGTTTTTT
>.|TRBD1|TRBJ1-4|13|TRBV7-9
CASRDRGYEKLFF
TGTGCCAGCAGAGACAGGGGTTATGAAAAACTGTTTTTT
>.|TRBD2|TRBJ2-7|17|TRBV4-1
CASSQETVTSGVYEQYF
TGCGCCAGCAGCCAGGAAACCGTGACTAGCGGGGTTTACGAGCAGTACTTC
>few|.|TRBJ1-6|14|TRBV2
CASSGEGGWTPLHF
TGTGCCAGCAGTGGTGAGGGAGGGTGGACACCCCTCCACTTT
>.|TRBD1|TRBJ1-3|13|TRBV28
CASSTGGGNTIYF
TGTGCCAGCAGTACAGGGGGAGGTAACACCATATATTTT
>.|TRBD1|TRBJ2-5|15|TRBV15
CATSRGQGNGETQYF
TGTGCCACCAGCAGAGGACAGGGGAATGGAGAGACCCAGTACTTC
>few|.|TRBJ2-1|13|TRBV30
CAFDPDSYNEQFF
TGTGCCTTTGACCCTGACTCCTACAATGAGCAGTTCTTC
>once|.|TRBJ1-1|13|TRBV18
CASSPSRGTEAFF
TGTGCCAGCTCACCATCCCGGGGGACTGAAGCTTTCTTT
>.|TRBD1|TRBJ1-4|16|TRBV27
CASSLQQGNPNEKLFF
TGTGCCAGCAGTTTGCAACAGGGGAATCCTAATGAAAAACTGTTTTTT
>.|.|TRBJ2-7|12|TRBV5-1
CASSWDSYEQYF
TGCGCCAGCAGCTGGGACTCCTACGAGCAGTACTTC
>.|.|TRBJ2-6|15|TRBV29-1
CSVEQGGAGANVLTF
TGCAGCGTTGAACAGGGGGGGGCTGGGGCCAACGTCCTGACTTTC
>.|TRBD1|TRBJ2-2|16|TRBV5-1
CASRVTGTGNTGELFF
TGCGCCAGCAGGGTAACCGGGACAGGGAACACCGGGGAGCTGTTTTTT
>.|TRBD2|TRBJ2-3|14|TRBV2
CASSERAGGSHGYF
TGTGCCAGCAGTGAAAGAGCGGGGGGCTCCCACGGATATTTT
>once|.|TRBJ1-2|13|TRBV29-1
CSADTGGEHGYTF
TGCAGCGCCGACACGGGAGGGGAACATGGCTACACCTTC
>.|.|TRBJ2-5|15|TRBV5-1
CASSLVQIHQETQYF
TGCGCCAGCAGCTTGGTACAGATCCACCAAGAGACCCAGTACTTC
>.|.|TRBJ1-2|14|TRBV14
CASSQDQWAYGYTF
TGTGCCAGCAGCCAAGATCAATGGGCATATGGCTACACCTTC
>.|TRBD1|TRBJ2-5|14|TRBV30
CAWSEGTGTETQYF
TGTGCCTGGAGTGAGGGGACAGGGACCGAGACCCAGTACTTC
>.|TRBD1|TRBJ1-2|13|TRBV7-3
CASSFDRGRGYTF
TGTGCCAGCAGCTTCGACAGGGGGCGAGGCTACACCTTC
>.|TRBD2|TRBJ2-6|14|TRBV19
CASMGRAGANVLTF
TGTGCCAGTATGGGGAGGGCTGGGGCCAACGTCCTGACTTTC
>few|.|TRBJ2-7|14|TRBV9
CASSTTPGTYEQYF
TGTGCCAGCAGCACAACCCCGGGAACCTACGAGCAGTACTTC
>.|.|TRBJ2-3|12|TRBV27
CASSFGGDTQYF
TGTGCCAGCAGTTTTGGGGGGGATACGCAGTATTTT
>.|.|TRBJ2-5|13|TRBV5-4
CASSPDGQETQYF
TGTGCCAGCAGCCCCGACGGCCAAGAGACCCAGTACTTC
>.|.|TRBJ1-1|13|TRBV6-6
CASTPSGGTEAFF
TGTGCCAGCACCCCTTCTGGGGGCACTGAAGCTTTCTTT
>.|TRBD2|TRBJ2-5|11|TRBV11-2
CASSSGGTQYF
TGTGCCAGCAGCTCGGGGGGAACCCAGTACTTC
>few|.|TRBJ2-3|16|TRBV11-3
CASSLGGDGTRDTQYF
TGTGCCAGCAGCTTAGGAGGGGACGGAACCCGCGATACGCAGTATTTT
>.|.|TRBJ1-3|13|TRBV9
CASSVEGGNTIYF
TGTGCCAGCAGCGTAGAAGGTGGAAACACCATATATTTT
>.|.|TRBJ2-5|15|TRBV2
CASSEAYLRKETQYF
TGTGCCAGCAGTGAAGCGTATTTGCGTAAAGAGACCCAGTACTTC
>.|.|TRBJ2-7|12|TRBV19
CASATPGDEQYF
TGTGCCAGTGCGACACCCGGAGACGAGCAGTACTTC
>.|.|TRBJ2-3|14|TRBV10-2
CASSWERSGDTQYF
TGCGCCAGCAGCTGGGAAAGGTCCGGAGATACGCAGTATTTT
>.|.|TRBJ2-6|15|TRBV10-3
CAISDSGSGANVLTF
TGTGCCATCAGTGATTCGGGGTCTGGGGCCAACGTCCTGACTTTC
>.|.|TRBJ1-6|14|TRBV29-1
CSARGSGLNSPLHF
TGCAGCGCCCGAGGATCGGGGCTCAATTCACCCCTCCACTTT
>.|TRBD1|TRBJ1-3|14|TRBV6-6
CASTLKTGGNTIYF
TGTGCCAGCACTCTAAAGACAGGGGGAAACACCATATATTTT